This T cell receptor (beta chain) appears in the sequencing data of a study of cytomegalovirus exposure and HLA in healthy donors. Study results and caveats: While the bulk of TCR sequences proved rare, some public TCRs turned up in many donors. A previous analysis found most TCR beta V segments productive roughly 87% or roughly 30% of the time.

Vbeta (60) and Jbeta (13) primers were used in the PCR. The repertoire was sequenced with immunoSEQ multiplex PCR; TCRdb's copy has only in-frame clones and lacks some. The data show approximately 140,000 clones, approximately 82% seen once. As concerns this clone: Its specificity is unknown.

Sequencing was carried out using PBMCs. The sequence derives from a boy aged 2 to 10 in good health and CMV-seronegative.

In nucleotides, the CDR3 is TGCGCCAGCAGCCAAGAATGGGCGGAGCGAGGACTCTACGAGCAGTACTTC. It codes for CASSQEWAERGLYEQYF. The V and J genes are TRBV4-3 and TRBJ2-7; TRBD2 might be the D (5 bases). V was trimmed by 0 bases and J by 3 bases, leaving 18 bases between them. The CDR3 runs to 17 residues. Germline CDR1 reads LGHNA; CDR2 reads YSLEER.